This T cell receptor beta chain was sequenced during a study of blood T cell repertoires in COVID-19. Method: immunoSEQ multiplex PCR; TCRdb's copy keeps in-frame clones and lacks some. The sample records over 45,000 clones, 85% to 95% being singletons. The sample taken for sequencing was peripheral blood. The clonotype originates from a man aged 50 to 59 with acute or convalescent COVID-19.

The CDR3 loop reads CASSSQSGNTEAFF. In nucleotides, the CDR3 is TGCGCCAGCAGCTCGCAGTCAGGGAACACTGAAGCTTTCTTT. The V and J genes are TRBV5-1 and TRBJ1-1; no clear D gene. Germline CDR1 is SGHRS and CDR2 is YFSETQ. V was shortened by 3 bases and J by 1 base, with 10 bases between the two germline ends. This CDR3 has 14 residues. The variable domain in full, with the rest retrieved from reference TRBV5-1 and TRBJ1-1, is KAGVTQTPRYLIKTRGQQVTLSCSPISGHRSVSWYQQTPGQGLQFLFEYFSETQRNKGNFPGRFSGRQFSNSRSEMNVSTLELGDSALYLCASSSQSGNTEAFFGQGTRLTVV.